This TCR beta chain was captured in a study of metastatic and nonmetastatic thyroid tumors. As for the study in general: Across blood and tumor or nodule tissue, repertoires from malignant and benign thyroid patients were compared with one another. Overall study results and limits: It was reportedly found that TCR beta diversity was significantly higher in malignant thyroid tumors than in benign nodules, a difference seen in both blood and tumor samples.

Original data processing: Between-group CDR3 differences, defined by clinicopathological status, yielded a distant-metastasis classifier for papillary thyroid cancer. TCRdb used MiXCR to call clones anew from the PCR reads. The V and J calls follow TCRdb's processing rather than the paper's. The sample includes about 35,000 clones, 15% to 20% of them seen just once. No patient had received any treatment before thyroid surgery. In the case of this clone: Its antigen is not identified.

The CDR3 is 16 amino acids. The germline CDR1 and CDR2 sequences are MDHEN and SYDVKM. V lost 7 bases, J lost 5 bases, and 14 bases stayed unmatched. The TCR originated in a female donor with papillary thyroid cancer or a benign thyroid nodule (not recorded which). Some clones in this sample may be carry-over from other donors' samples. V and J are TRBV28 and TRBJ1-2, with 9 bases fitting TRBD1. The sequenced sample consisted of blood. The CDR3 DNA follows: TGTGCCAGCATCAAGGACAGGGGCTACCTAACGTATGGCTACACCTTC. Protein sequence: CASIKDRGYLTYGYTF.